Included here is one TCR beta chain sequence, with context. The antigen is not known. Preparing the TCRbeta library involved the use of unique molecular identifiers. TCRdb recomputed calls from the PCR reads with MiXCR, one row per CDR3 protein. Of 670,000 or so distinct CDR3 sequences listed, about an eighth were seen once; the top ten hold roughly 0.77%. Germline values: CDR1 SSHAT, CDR2 FNYEAQ (reference sequence). The CDR3 loop spans 13 amino acids. The V gene lost 4 bases and the J gene lost 6 bases, with 11 bases spanning the gap. The data were taken from a study of T-cell reconstitution after alpha-beta-depleted transplantation in children. Regarding the study as a whole: Several hundred graft clones that had expanded were reportedly the source of alpha-beta T cells about two months after transplant.

The chain uses TRBV7-7 and TRBJ2-3; no reliable D call. This TCR was recovered from a girl aged 2 to 9 with congenital amegakaryocytic thrombocytopenia, due to receive a stem cell transplant. Material: PBMCs, obtained before TCRalphabeta/CD19-depleted stem cell transplant. DNA of the CDR3: TGTGCCAGCAGCTCCTATAGGCGTGATACGCAGTATTTT. Protein sequence: CASSSYRRDTQYF.